This TCR beta chain was captured in a study of vaccination effects on CD4 cells after COVID-19. Following a roughly 11-day culture, CD4+ T cells were purified. The method was immunoSEQ multiplex PCR; TCRdb's version includes in-frame clones alone and lacks a portion of them. The sample carries some 50,000 clones, about 74% recorded once. In its sample, this clone was seen a few times. Its antigen is not identified. The sequencing here drew on CD4+ T cells from PBMCs cultured without peptide, taken before COVID-19 vaccination. The clonotype comes from a human donor who had a prior SARS-CoV-2 infection.

The CDR3, as DNA: TGCGCCAGCAGCCCCTTAGCGGATTCTGACAATGAGCAGTTCTTC. It encodes CASSPLADSDNEQFF. The chain has TRBV4-1 and TRBJ2-1, with D maybe TRBD2 (6 bases). Looked up from germline, CDR1 is MGHRA and CDR2 is YSYEKL. The V and J ends lost 4 bases and 5 bases respectively, with 15 bases between them. The CDR3 totals 15 residues.